The 25 T cell receptor beta chains reported below all come from one sample, sequenced in a study of spatial heterogeneity in lung cancer. This sample's time point: sample taken at primary tumor resection. Sequencing covered unsorted whole RNA taken from tumor, nontumor lung or frozen PBMC. TCRdb re-analysed the 5' RACE reads in MiXCR, keeping a single row per CDR3 protein. The data show 40,000 to 45,000 distinct CDR3 sequences, with approximately 7% seen just once and 43% held by the top ten. Sequencing used PBMCs, obtained at surgery. Source of these receptors: a female donor with early-stage non-small cell lung cancer.

This clonotype was picked up a small number of times. This sequence joins TRBV10-2 and TRBJ2-1; perhaps TRBD2 as D (5 bases). The germline CDR1 and CDR2 sequences are WSHSY and SAAADI. This CDR3 spans 12 amino acids. V dropped 6 bases and J dropped 5 bases, with 8 bases sitting between them. The CDR3 DNA sequence: TGCGCCAGCAGGAGGGTCGACAATGAGCAGTTCTTC. It specifies CASRRVDNEQFF.

The sample holds many counts of this clonotype. The chain is built from TRBV7-9 and TRBJ2-6, with no clear D. The germline V and J ends were trimmed by 3 bases and 2 bases, with 17 bases remaining between them. Germline V gene sequence: CDR1 SEHNR, CDR2 FQNEAQ (reference sequence). This CDR3 spans 18 amino acids. The CDR3 region is CASSFPSNSVTGANVLTF. The DNA for the CDR3 is TGTGCCAGCAGCTTCCCGTCGAATTCGGTAACTGGGGCCAACGTCCTGACTTTC. Using reference TRBV7-9 and TRBJ2-6 for the parts outside the CDR3, the full variable domain is DTGVSQNPRHKITKRGQNVTFRCDPISEHNRLYWYRQTLGQGPEFLTYFQNEAQLEKSRLLSDRFSAERPKGSFSTLEIQRTEQGDSAMYLCASSFPSNSVTGANVLTFGAGSRLTVL.

J is TRBJ2-2 and V is TRBV6-2 or TRBV6-3; unclear D gene. The CDR3 has 13 residues. CDR1 MNHEY and CDR2 SVGEGT come from the germline V gene. Trimming shortened V by 6 bases and J by 4 bases, and 9 bases separated the two germline ends. The CDR3 region is CASRLSSTGELFF. Written as DNA, the CDR3 is TGTGCCAGCAGGCTCTCCTCCACCGGGGAGCTGTTTTTT.

This clonotype was seen at least ten times. V and J are TRBV3-1 and TRBJ1-2; D is uncertain. V shed 3 bases and J shed 7 bases, with 6 bases lying between them. The germline V gene has CDR1 LGHDT and CDR2 YNNKEL (reference sequence). The length of the CDR3 is 11 residues. CDR3 loop: CASSHAAGYTF. CDR3 sequence (DNA): TGTGCCAGCAGCCACGCCGCTGGCTACACCTTC.

Many counts were recorded for this clonotype. The J gene is TRBJ2-4, the V gene TRBV5-4; 13 bases agree with TRBD2. Trimming at V came to 1 base and at J to 6 bases, leaving 10 bases not matched to a gene. Per the germline V gene, CDR1 is SGHNT and CDR2 is YYREEE (reference sequence). The CDR3 runs 18 residues. The chain's CDR3 is CASSLFGLAGETGNIQYF. For the CDR3, the DNA is TGTGCCAGCAGCTTGTTCGGACTAGCGGGGGAGACGGGAAACATTCAGTACTTC. The whole variable domain, remainder taken from reference TRBV5-4 and TRBJ2-4, is ETGVTQSPTHLIKTRGQQVTLRCSSQSGHNTVSWYQQALGQGPQFIFQYYREEENGRGNFPPRFSGLQFPNYSSELNVNALELDDSALYLCASSLFGLAGETGNIQYFGAGTRLSVL.

The V call is TRBV15, the J call TRBJ1-1; possibly TRBD1 for D (5 bases). Germline loops: CDR1 LNHNV, CDR2 YYDKDF (reference sequence). The CDR3 contains 14 residues. The V and J ends lost 5 bases and 4 bases respectively, with 14 bases between them. For the CDR3, the DNA is TGTGCCACCAGCCCGACCCGGGGGAGCACTGAAGCTTTCTTT. It codes for CATSPTRGSTEAFF.

This clonotype appeared a few times. The chain employs TRBV6-5 and TRBJ1-2; tentative D call: TRBD1 (6 bases). The CDR3 is made up of 13 amino acids. Per germline, CDR1 MNHEY and CDR2 SVGAGI. V was trimmed by 3 bases and J by 8 bases, leaving 13 bases between them. CDR3 in DNA: TGTGCCAGCAGTTATGGGGGCGCCCGCGGCTACACCTTC. It yields the protein CASSYGGARGYTF.

This chain joins TRBV27 and TRBJ2-1; 8 bases fit TRBD1. The length of the CDR3 is 18 residues. The germline V gene encodes CDR1 MNHEY and CDR2 SMNVEV (reference sequence). V lost 5 bases to trimming and J lost 1 base; unmatched junction nucleotides: 13. The CDR3 loop reads CASSPDRGRFKSYNEQFF. CDR3 coding DNA: TGTGCCAGCAGTCCCGACAGGGGACGCTTTAAGTCCTACAATGAGCAGTTCTTC.

The chain has TRBV7-9 and TRBJ2-3; 7 bases fit TRBD2. Germline CDR1 SEHNR, CDR2 FQNEAQ (reference sequence). Trimming cost V 3 bases and J 0 bases; bases outside gene matches: 6. The CDR3 totals 16 residues. DNA of the CDR3: TGTGCCAGCAGCTTGGGTCTAGCGGCGAGCACAGATACGCAGTATTTT. Encoded protein: CASSLGLAASTDTQYF.

The table lists this clonotype with a few counts. The V call is TRBV7-9, the J call TRBJ2-1; TRBD2 agrees at 8 bases. Trimming removed 1 base from V and 7 bases from J; junction bases left unmatched: 12. In germline, CDR1 is SEHNR, CDR2 FQNEAQ (reference sequence). This CDR3 has 17 amino acids. The CDR3 DNA reads TGTGCCAGCAGCTTAGAGGGGAAGGTTAGCGGGGTGAATGAGCAGTTCTTC. This codes for CASSLEGKVSGVNEQFF.

The chain joins TRBV28 to TRBJ1-6; weak D call: TRBD1 (6 bases). Per germline, CDR1 MDHEN and CDR2 SYDVKM. The CDR3 length is 15 residues. V lost 1 base, J lost 7 bases, and 11 bases lay in between. Written as DNA, the CDR3 is TGTGCCAGCAGTTTATTTCACAGGGAGAATTCACCCCTCCACTTT. This translates into CASSLFHRENSPLHF.

The chain recombines TRBV20-1 with TRBJ1-1, with a possible D match to TRBD1 (5 bases). Germline CDR1 is DFQATT and CDR2 is SNEGSKA (reference sequence). CDR3 size: 15 residues. V shed 1 base and J shed 1 base, with 13 bases lying between them. The DNA for the CDR3 is TGCAGTGCTAGAGGCTCCGGGACGGCGAACACTGAAGCTTTCTTT. Translated, it gives CSARGSGTANTEAFF.

This clonotype was counted between two and nine times. The chain couples TRBV5-4 to TRBJ2-6; 9 bases agree with TRBD1. This CDR3 spans 18 amino acids. The trim removed 4 bases at V and 1 base at J, leaving 9 bases unmatched. Germline CDR1 SGHNT, CDR2 YYREEE (reference sequence). The CDR3 bases are TGTGCCAGCAGCCCTCGGACAGGGGCCATATCTGGGGCCAACGTCCTGACTTTC. The encoded protein is CASSPRTGAISGANVLTF.

This clonotype showed up just a few times. The chain is built from TRBV3-1 and TRBJ1-6; D remains ambiguous. Germline assignment: CDR1 LGHDT and CDR2 YNNKEL (reference sequence). V lost 4 bases, J lost 7 bases, and 5 bases lay in between. This CDR3 contains 12 residues. The CDR3 DNA is TGTGCCAGCAGCCCTCTAAATTCACCCCTCCACTTT. It specifies CASSPLNSPLHF.

CDR3 protein: CATSDRTGVGSYEQYF. The CDR3 DNA is TGTGCCACCAGTGACCGGACAGGGGTCGGGAGCTACGAGCAGTACTTC. This chain uses TRBV24-1 with TRBJ2-7; 9 nucleotides line up with TRBD1. The junction had 9 bases not matched to a gene; V was cut back by 4 bases and J by 3 bases. The CDR3 spans 16 residues. Germline-derived CDR1 and CDR2 are KGHDR and SFDVKD.

In its sample, this clonotype was seen many times. V is TRBV11-2 and J is TRBJ2-3; D possibly uses TRBD1 or TRBD2 (5 bases each). Deletions cut 0 bases from V and 5 bases from J, with 9 bases between. This CDR3 has 14 amino acids. Germline lookup yields CDR1 SGHAT and CDR2 FQNNGV. CDR3 residues: CASSLDGGVDTQYF. The CDR3 nucleotides read TGTGCCAGCAGCTTAGATGGGGGTGTAGATACGCAGTATTTT.

The CDR3 DNA reads as TGCAGTGCTAGGTGGAGGTTGAACACTGAAGCTTTCTTT. Translated, it gives CSARWRLNTEAFF. The V and J genes are TRBV20-1 and TRBJ1-1; no clear D gene. The ends were cut back, 3 bases at V and 0 bases at J, with 8 bases in the middle. This CDR3 is built from 13 residues. CDR1 and CDR2 (germline): DFQATT, SNEGSKA (reference sequence).

This clonotype has a count of ten or more. The chain has TRBV29-1 and TRBJ2-4; perhaps TRBD1 as D (5 bases). The CDR3 runs 15 residues. Germline assignment: CDR1 SQVTM and CDR2 ANQGSEA. Trimming removed 6 bases from V and 0 bases from J, with 15 bases in between. CDR3 residues: CSVPDSELAKNIQYF. The CDR3 DNA is TGCAGCGTCCCTGACAGCGAACTAGCCAAAAACATTCAGTACTTC. The full variable domain, in which reference TRBV29-1 and TRBJ2-4 provide the parts outside the CDR3, is SAVISQKPSRDICQRGTSLTIQCQVDSQVTMMFWYRQQPGQSLTLIATANQGSEATYESGFVIDKFPISRPNLTFSTLTVSNMSPEDSSIYLCSVPDSELAKNIQYFGAGTRLSVL.

The CDR3 sequence: CASSLGTRSADTQYF. CDR3 DNA sequence: TGTGCCAGCAGTTTGGGGACCCGTTCGGCGGATACGCAGTATTTT. The chain carries TRBV28 and TRBJ2-3; either TRBD1 or TRBD2 may supply D (5 bases each). The CDR3 sequence is 15 residues long. Germline values: CDR1 MDHEN, CDR2 SYDVKM. V lost 3 bases to trimming and J lost 6 bases, with 16 bases between them.

This clonotype was counted only a few times. The conserved phenylalanine or tryptophan is not found at the CDR3 terminus, so this likely reflects a read error. CDR3 sequence (DNA): TGTGCCAGCAGGGGAGGACAGGGGAATTCACCCCTCCACTCT. As protein: CASRGGQGNSPLHS. The chain joins TRBV12-3 or TRBV12-4 to TRBJ1-6, with 9 positions matching TRBD1. This CDR3 has 14 residues. Trimming at V came to 6 bases and at J to 7 bases, leaving 4 bases not matched to a gene.

In this sample, this clonotype turned up a few times. The chain couples TRBV12-3 or TRBV12-4 to TRBJ2-7, with D tentatively TRBD1 (5 bases). The CDR3 has 15 residues. Trimming left V 4 bases short and J 4 bases short, with 17 bases between. CDR3 in DNA: TGTGCCAGCAGTTGGGTGAAGGGTTCAGGGTACGAGCAGTACTTC. Residues: CASSWVKGSGYEQYF.

In this sample, this clonotype turned up many times. This sequence joins TRBV4-1 and TRBJ2-1, with TRBD2 matching over 7 bases. Germline assignment: CDR1 MGHRA and CDR2 YSYEKL. The CDR3 length is 16 residues. The V and J ends lost 0 bases and 4 bases, in that order; junction bases with no gene match: 6. As DNA, the CDR3 is TGCGCCAGCAGCCAAGACCCCGGGGGGTTGTACAATGAGCAGTTCTTC. This codes for CASSQDPGGLYNEQFF.

In its sample, this clonotype was seen many times. V gene TRBV7-2 combines with J gene TRBJ1-5; TRBD1 aligns across 9 bases. This CDR3 is built from 13 residues. The germline V gene encodes CDR1 SGHTA and CDR2 FQGNSA. The J segment lost 4 bases and the V segment lost 9 bases, leaving 4 bases of the junction unmatched. In DNA form, the CDR3 reads TGTGCCAGTAAGGGGACAGGGAATCAGCCCCAGCATTTT. This codes for CASKGTGNQPQHF.

This clonotype was found many times. This chain links TRBV5-1 with TRBJ1-1; D not certain. Trimming removed 5 bases at V and 4 bases at J, with 12 bases between. The CDR3 runs 13 residues. CDR1 is SGHRS, CDR2 YFSETQ, per germline. As DNA, the CDR3 is TGCGCCAGCAGTATCGGCGCAGCCACTGAAGCTTTCTTT. Translating gives CASSIGAATEAFF.

This clonotype showed up many times. This chain uses TRBV7-6 with TRBJ1-4; no reliable D call. This CDR3 has 14 amino acids. V was pared by 4 bases and J by 4 bases, with 10 bases between. In germline, CDR1 is SGHVS, CDR2 FNYEAQ. The CDR3 sequence is CASSSSGVNEKLFF. In nucleotides, the CDR3 is TGTGCCAGCAGCTCCTCAGGAGTTAATGAAAAACTGTTTTTT.